This TCR beta chain was identified in a study of technical replicates of blood from four donors. The V end lost 4 bases, the J end lost 0 bases, and 7 bases lay between the germline ends. Germline V CDR1 and CDR2: LGHNA, YSLEER. CDR3 length: 13 residues. Assay used: immunoSEQ multiplex PCR; TCRdb lists only in-frame clones, some missing. The sample shows 55,000 to 75,000 clones, over 85% of them seen only once. The V and J genes are TRBV4-3 and TRBJ2-7; D may be TRBD2 (6 bases). The specimen sequenced was PBMCs. This receptor was obtained from a human donor in good health. Some clones in this sample may be carry-over from other donors' samples. The CDR3 sequence is CASSPGSSYEQYF. The CDR3 DNA follows: TGCGCCAGCAGCCCCGGGAGCTCCTACGAGCAGTACTTC.